A selection of T cell receptor beta chains follows, all from one sample in a study of OX40 agonist ivuxolimab in advanced cancers. Here immunoSEQ multiplex PCR was the method, and the copy in TCRdb shows in-frame clones only, minus some. In the table there are tens of thousands of clones, around 77% of which are singletons. The sequenced sample was CD4+ or CD8+ T cells sorted from blood, obtained in a trial of the OX40 agonist ivuxolimab. These receptors came from an adult with an advanced solid tumor such as melanoma, head and neck, liver or kidney cancer. Both conserved end residues are part of each CDR3. A D gene is named only where the DNA matches it firmly. Clone size is given for some rows only: seen once, a few or many times, or a class if the clone is expanded.

j_call d_call v_call clone_size cdr3_aa cdr3_nt
TRBJ1-2 - TRBV4-1 - CASSQGPLPQVYGYTF TGCGCCAGCAGCCAAGGCCCGCTTCCCCAGGTCTATGGCTACACCTTC
TRBJ2-3 TRBD2 TRBV5-1 - CASSLAEGTSGRYTDTQYF TGCGCCAGCAGCTTGGCCGAGGGAACTAGCGGGAGGTACACAGATACGCAGTATTTT
TRBJ1-1 TRBD1 TRBV19 - CASTYLQGDTEAFF TGTGCCAGTACGTATTTGCAGGGGGACACTGAAGCTTTCTTT
TRBJ1-2 - TRBV5-4 - CASSSDSYGYTF TGTGCCAGCAGCTCGGATAGCTATGGCTACACCTTC
TRBJ2-5 - TRBV27 - CASSPVGQRYF TGTGCCAGCAGCCCGGTGGGGCAACGGTACTTC
TRBJ2-1 TRBD2 TRBV4-2 once CASSQADSRRGTFYNEQFF TGTGCCAGCAGCCAAGCCGATTCCAGGCGGGGGACCTTCTACAATGAGCAGTTCTTC
TRBJ2-5 TRBD2 TRBV5-1 few CASSLARVAGLQETQYF TGCGCCAGCAGCTTGGCCAGGGTAGCGGGACTGCAAGAGACCCAGTACTTC
TRBJ2-2 - TRBV9 few CASSDARRVGGELFF TGTGCCAGCAGTGACGCTAGACGAGTTGGAGGGGAGCTGTTTTTT
TRBJ1-1 - TRBV7-8 - CASSFGDGAGTEAFF TGTGCCAGCAGCTTCGGAGATGGAGCGGGCACTGAAGCTTTCTTT
TRBJ1-1 TRBD1 TRBV12-5 - CASSWTGLNTEAFF TGTGCTAGCTCGTGGACAGGGTTGAACACTGAAGCTTTCTTT
TRBJ2-1 TRBD2 TRBV7-9 - CASSPISGSSYNEQFF TGTGCCAGCAGCCCAATTAGCGGGAGCTCCTACAATGAGCAGTTCTTC
TRBJ2-1 TRBD1 TRBV11-2 - CASSSLRSHGNRGYNEQFF TGTGCCAGCAGCTCCCTTAGATCACATGGTAACAGGGGCTACAATGAGCAGTTCTTC
TRBJ1-2 - TRBV19 - CASSIPEGYGYTF TGTGCCAGTAGTATCCCTGAGGGGTATGGCTACACCTTC
TRBJ2-5 - TRBV5-4 - CASSLVVAGVGETQYF TGTGCCAGCAGCCTGGTCGTTGCGGGTGTGGGGGAGACCCAGTACTTC
TRBJ1-2 TRBD1 TRBV6-1 few CASSLQGEGYGYTF TGTGCCAGCAGTTTACAGGGGGAGGGCTATGGCTACACCTTC
TRBJ2-1 - TRBV5-1 - CASSLGGAPSYNEQFF TGCGCCAGCAGCTTGGGGGGCGCTCCCTCCTACAATGAGCAGTTCTTC
TRBJ2-1 - TRBV10-3 - CAISDPTRSSYNEQFF TGTGCCATCAGTGACCCTACTAGAAGCTCCTACAATGAGCAGTTCTTC
TRBJ2-1 TRBD2 TRBV10-1 - CASSEVGGGPRNEQFF TGCGCCAGCAGTGAGGTTGGGGGAGGGCCTAGAAATGAGCAGTTCTTC
TRBJ2-7 TRBD1 TRBV7-9 - CASSPLGTDYEQYF TGTGCCAGCAGTCCCCTTGGGACAGACTACGAGCAGTACTTC
TRBJ2-1 - TRBV5-1 - CASSLDPAYNEQFF TGCGCCAGCAGCTTGGATCCAGCCTACAATGAGCAGTTCTTC
TRBJ2-1 - TRBV10-1 - CASSPHLKPDNEQFF TGCGCCAGCAGCCCGCACCTCAAGCCTGACAATGAGCAGTTCTTC
TRBJ2-7 TRBD2 TRBV5-4 - CASSRGGTSVPASYEQYF TGTGCCAGCAGCCGGGGCGGGACTAGCGTACCTGCTTCCTACGAGCAGTACTTC
TRBJ1-1 TRBD1 TRBV5-1 - CASSLQGATEAFF TGCGCCAGCAGCTTACAGGGGGCCACTGAAGCTTTCTTT
TRBJ2-1 - TRBV2 once CASSVLRGAGNEQFF TGTGCCAGCAGTGTCCTTCGGGGGGCGGGCAATGAGCAGTTCTTC
TRBJ2-3 - TRBV29-1 - CSVDIGSTDTQYF TGCAGCGTTGATATCGGGAGCACAGATACGCAGTATTTT
TRBJ2-1 - TRBV28 - CASTRPGATNEQFF TGTGCCAGCACGCGACCGGGAGCCACCAATGAGCAGTTCTTC
TRBJ1-2 - TRBV14 - CASSQDLRGFYGYTF TGTGCCAGCAGCCAAGATCTGCGGGGTTTCTATGGCTACACCTTC
TRBJ2-5 TRBD2 TRBV5-1 - CASRMERGGAETQYF TGCGCCAGCAGGATGGAGCGGGGGGGAGCGGAGACCCAGTACTTC
TRBJ2-1 TRBD2 TRBV7-2 - CASSSPASGLLNEQFF TGTGCCAGCAGCTCCCCGGCTAGCGGGCTCCTCAATGAGCAGTTCTTC
TRBJ2-2 - TRBV10-1 many CASLRFGVRIGGELFF TGCGCCAGCTTAAGGTTCGGGGTAAGGATTGGCGGGGAGCTGTTTTTT
TRBJ1-2 - TRBV6-6 - CASSYGDGGGGYTF TGTGCCAGCAGTTACGGGGACGGAGGGGGTGGCTACACCTTC
TRBJ2-5 TRBD2 TRBV5-1 - CASHTPRLAGNVVTQYF TGCGCCAGCCATACCCCGCGACTAGCGGGAAACGTTGTGACCCAGTACTTC
TRBJ2-2 TRBD2 TRBV9 few CASSGGLAVNTGELFF TGTGCCAGCAGCGGCGGACTAGCGGTAAACACCGGGGAGCTGTTTTTT
TRBJ2-7 TRBD2 TRBV11-2 - CASSLDPGTSGQYF TGTGCCAGCAGCTTAGATCCCGGGACTAGCGGGCAGTACTTC
TRBJ2-3 - TRBV7-3 once CASSPTSTDTQYF TGTGCCAGCAGCCCCACTAGCACAGATACGCAGTATTTT
TRBJ1-1 TRBD1 TRBV29-1 - CSIRTGGNTEAFF TGCAGCATCCGGACAGGGGGGAACACTGAAGCTTTCTTT
TRBJ1-6 TRBD1 TRBV28 - CASSFTGGISPLHF TGTGCCAGCAGTTTTACAGGGGGCATTTCACCCCTCCACTTT
TRBJ2-7 TRBD2 TRBV6-1 - CASRTTSGKAYEQYF TGTGCCAGCAGGACTACTAGCGGGAAGGCCTACGAGCAGTACTTC
TRBJ1-1 - TRBV27 - CAIRGHLNTEAFF TGTGCCATCAGGGGACACCTGAACACTGAAGCTTTCTTT
TRBJ2-2 TRBD1 TRBV6-5 once CASSWGQGVTGELFF TGTGCCAGCAGTTGGGGACAGGGGGTGACCGGGGAGCTGTTTTTT
TRBJ2-7 TRBD1 TRBV6-1 - CASTKGGQGDNEQYF TGTGCCAGCACCAAAGGGGGACAGGGGGATAACGAGCAGTACTTC
TRBJ1-5 TRBD1 TRBV27 - CASSPLYRGDQPQHF TGTGCCAGCAGCCCTCTATACAGGGGAGATCAGCCCCAGCATTTT
TRBJ2-5 - TRBV5-4 - CASSLVQFQNQETQYF TGTGCCAGCAGCTTGGTGCAGTTCCAGAATCAAGAGACCCAGTACTTC
TRBJ2-1 - TRBV20-1 once CSARDARRQFF TGCAGTGCTAGAGATGCTAGACGGCAGTTCTTC
TRBJ1-1 - TRBV5-6 once CASTYFDRLSTEAFF TGTGCCAGCACCTACTTCGACAGGCTCTCCACTGAAGCTTTCTTT
TRBJ1-1 - TRBV5-1 few CASSLSDEAFF TGCGCCAGCAGCTTGTCAGATGAAGCTTTCTTT
TRBJ2-7 TRBD1 TRBV29-1 once CSVEPGQGSYEQYF TGCAGCGTTGAGCCGGGACAGGGCTCCTACGAGCAGTACTTC
TRBJ1-1 - TRBV2 - CASSVKGREMEAFF TGTGCCAGCAGTGTGAAGGGGAGAGAAATGGAAGCTTTCTTT
TRBJ1-2 - TRBV2 - CASSEGRVGYGYTF TGTGCCAGCAGTGAAGGCAGGGTGGGCTATGGCTACACCTTC
TRBJ1-4 - TRBV6-5 - CASSYGAGARGEKLFF TGTGCCAGCAGTTACGGGGCGGGGGCGCGGGGGGAAAAACTGTTTTTT
TRBJ2-7 - TRBV21-1 - CASSSGLAVTYEQYF TGTGCCAGCAGCAGCGGACTAGCAGTGACTTACGAGCAGTACTTC
TRBJ2-7 TRBD1 TRBV5-1 - CASRQGEQYF TGCGCCAGCAGACAGGGGGAGCAGTACTTC